This T cell receptor (beta chain) was found in a study of cytomegalovirus exposure and HLA in healthy donors (dated by TCRdb to about 2017). Some background on the complete study: According to an earlier analysis of 587 of the donors, about 179 million T cells yielded 95 million to 140 million unique TCR beta sequences and 276 Gb of sequence data. About 280 gigabases of sequencing data and tens of millions of unique TCR sequences were included in an early release covering about 600 HLA-typed donors. Of the approximately 370 genotyped donors, more than 75% were placed in the genetic ancestry cluster associated with self-reported Caucasian donors. The study aimed to test whether signatures of past pathogen exposure could be identified by cataloging public T cell receptors. The study profiled the T cell repertoires of approximately 700 subjects by immunosequencing and related them to cytomegalovirus serostatus. Along with the approximately 700-subject first cohort, a separate validation cohort of over 90 different subjects was used. The study combined high-throughput TCR immunosequencing, statistical association of individual TCRs with disease status, and machine learning to predict cytomegalovirus infection status. A later analysis re-examined previously published TCR beta repertoires from about 670 donors and added high-resolution HLA genotyping to investigate patterns of TCR occurrence. Rather than drawing on any new phenotypic data, the later analysis identified candidate immune exposures from TCR beta sequences and the way those sequences occurred across donors. An earlier analysis of roughly 580 of the donors used high-throughput TCR beta sequencing to judge whether each TCR beta V gene segment behaved as functional or pseudogenic. Donor age, sex, ethnicity and CMV serostatus were compiled together with the repertoire data. A later genetic analysis used genome-wide SNP genotypes for about three fifths of the 666 donors, treating that subset as a discovery cohort. All discovery cohort repertoires had been generated using a single sequencing platform. Both class I and class II loci were covered by HLA typing, at four-digit resolution. The number of typed donors differed by locus: roughly 620-640 for A, B, C, DRB1 and DQB1; some 500 for DQA1; approximately 600 for DPA1; and 450 to 480 for DPB1. Because of strong linkage in the cohort, roughly five DR-DQ haplotypes were treated as single units for association and clustering. On average, roughly 240,000 unique TCR beta nucleotide sequences were sequenced per donor among 398 genotyped donors of the cohort, with roughly 18% of those sequences being non-productive. The research as a whole found: A further reported finding was that TCR beta sequences accurately predicted the HLA-A and HLA-B alleles for most subjects in the first cohort. A later analysis found that most CMV-associated TCR beta chains appeared HLA-restricted, with HLA associations seemingly driven largely by CMV exposure. Presence/absence analyses assumed roughly uniform sequencing depth across donors, an assumption that may not hold. The authors suggested that the approach could potentially be generalized to other disease states and immunological phenotypes. According to a later analysis, TCR association rates differed among HLA loci, with DRB1 alleles showing the most associated TCRs and HLA-C alleles showing the fewest. When HLA alleles, especially DR and DQ, strongly co-occurred, TCR associations were difficult to assign to individual alleles. An association between a missense DCLRE1C variant and V-gene and J-gene trimming of TCR beta chains was found in a later genetic analysis and replicated in an independent cohort. Linkage disequilibrium might explain the correlated functional status among segregating V segments, but an unknown experimental factor could not be excluded. HLA typing was unavailable for some donors at each locus, so association tests used only the typed subset. Specific HLA alleles were associated with 15,000 to 20,000 TCR beta sequences at a false discovery rate of 0.05 in a later analysis. According to a later analysis, parvovirus B19, influenza, CMV and Epstein-Barr virus appeared linked to several top co-occurrence clusters. In vitro tests confirmed that a few of the cytomegalovirus-associated TCR beta chains recognize cytomegalovirus antigens. Most TCR sequences were observed very rarely across donors, whereas some public TCRs were present in many individuals. In a later genetic analysis, fewer N-insertions in productive TCRs were reported among donors in an Asian-associated ancestry cluster than the approximately 710-donor mean. The classifier was reported to diagnose cytomegalovirus status with high specificity and sensitivity in both the original and validation cohorts. A cluster of highly shared sequence variants was judged likely to be a technical artifact of the sequencing pipeline. Because counts were too low, roughly 18 rarely observed V segments, including chromosome 9 orphons, were left out of the earlier analysis of approximately 500 of the donors. Compared with equally common non-associated chains, HLA-associated TCR beta chains in a later analysis were more clonally expanded and had lower generation probabilities. Some IMGT-functional V segments, including TRBV6-2 and TRBV6-3, could not be distinguished by the 87-base-pair reads and were therefore excluded. In this cohort, only TCR beta chains were sequenced, and detectable features were limited by the absence of alpha or paired-chain data. For the cohort, immune exposure information was limited to CMV serostatus. The study gave a list of some 150 TCR beta chains associated with cytomegalovirus. Broadly in line with IMGT annotations, most TCR beta V segments showed up in productive rearrangements about 87% or about 30% of the time in an earlier analysis of several hundred of the donors.

Libraries were made using the immunoSEQ multiplex PCR assay. For the multiplex PCR, a mixture combining 60 forward primers for TCR Vbeta segments and 13 reverse primers for TCR Jbeta segments was used. Amplification of the CDR3 region of rearranged TCR beta genes was performed with a multiplex PCR assay on genomic DNA. Amplified TCR beta libraries were sequenced as 87-base-pair reads on the Illumina HiSeq System. Per the authors' processing: Across the 670 or so repertoires, a later analysis counted roughly 77 million unique TCR beta chains, 8.5 million to 12 million of which were shared by at least two donors. Raw reads were error-corrected and collapsed into unique sequences with a nearest-neighbor algorithm that merged closely related sequences to remove PCR and sequencing errors. V, D and J gene segments were assigned by aligning CDR3 sequences to IMGT reference sequences. For a sequence to be retained, at least a six-nucleotide match to both a V gene segment and a J gene segment was required. A rearrangement was called productive if the CDR3 had no stop codons and remained in frame with V and J, and every other rearrangement was called non-productive. CDR3 was defined according to IMGT convention as the region running from the second conserved V-encoded cysteine to the conserved J-encoded phenylalanine. In an earlier analysis of just under 600 of the donors, sequences lacking an unambiguous match to a single V gene segment were excluded. In an earlier analysis of approximately 560 of the donors, a V segment was called functional when productive rearrangements were above 56.7%, and segregating when the standard deviation between donors exceeded 5%. A statistical classification framework was built for diagnosing cytomegalovirus status from the catalog of TCR beta chain sequences. A later analysis assigned V and J genes by comparing TCR nucleotide sequences with IMGT/GENE-DB human TR gene sequences. In a later analysis, CDR3 sequences and most-parsimonious VDJ recombination scenarios were assigned using the TCRdist pipeline. In a later analysis, each TCR beta chain was defined by its CDR3 amino acid sequence together with its V-gene family, and reads without a unique V-gene family were excluded. As a way to deal with suspected cross-contamination and a sequencing artifact, a later analysis dropped 500 to 700 nucleotide sequences that were highly shared and had low generation probability. In a later analysis, a clonal expansion index for each public chain was calculated from normalized within-repertoire ranks of inferred template counts. A later analysis computed generation probabilities with a VDJ recombination model fitted to out-of-frame rearrangements, and checked the results against IGoR. Hypergeometric tests were used in a later analysis to score TCR-TCR, TCR-HLA and TCR-CMV co-occurrence, with a repertoire-size bias correction applied to the TCR pairs. False discovery rates were estimated in a later analysis by permuting HLA or CMV assignments 20 times. A later analysis grouped co-occurring TCRs with DBSCAN, adding TCRdist sequence similarity when clustering within HLA-allele-positive subsets. Co-occurrence clustering excluded repertoires with fewer than 30,000 or more than 120,000 public chains, plus five with anomalous nucleotide sharing. In TCRdb, the immuneACCESS table is reduced to in-frame sequences with V and J assigned. These tables do not hold every clone; where another copy was compared, an unresolved V gene accounts for under half, and the others remain unexplained. V, J and clone size are taken as reported in that table, and D and trimming were inferred from the DNA itself. Here the sample has 100,000 to 150,000 clones; under 85% occur a single time. Together, the top ten hold roughly 3.9% of the sample.

The trim is 0 bases for V and 10 bases for J, with a gap of 13 bases between the germline ends. For CDR1 and CDR2, the germline V gene lists MGHRA and YSYEKL. Measured from the cysteine to the phenylalanine, the CDR3 is 14 residues long. The retained sequence is limited to the CDR3, 42 bases, with the frame set at the first base. The cohort consisted of 600 to 750 healthy bone marrow donors. At the time of sampling, every cohort member was nominally healthy, though immune exposures that went unrecorded were likely present. The donor tested CMV seropositive and was one of the 289 seropositive cohort members. Each donor provided a peripheral blood sample, and peripheral blood mononuclear cells were used for TCR beta sequencing. Genomic DNA was extracted from the blood cell samples with the Qiagen DNeasy Blood Extraction Kit. This clone was seen once. There is no known antigen for this receptor. No base qualities exist here, and no much larger clone lies one base off it.

The source material was PBMCs. The chain was built from TRBV4-1 and TRBJ2-1; the D segment could be TRBD2, given 5 matching bases. The clonotype comes from a male donor in good health and CMV-seropositive. The CDR3 here reads CASSQDEWRLEQFF. The nucleotides read TGCGCCAGCAGCCAAGATGAATGGAGGCTAGAGCAGTTCTTC.